These 24 T cell receptor beta chains originate from one sample sequenced in a study of T cell responses to AZD1222 COVID-19 vaccine. Measured with immunoSEQ multiplex PCR; TCRdb has only the in-frame clones, and not every one. The sample has about 110,000 clones; just over 90% are singletons. The specimen comprised peripheral blood, sampled 28 days after the second AZD1222 dose. The source is an adult who received the AZD1222 COVID-19 vaccine.

V usage is TRBV29-1 and J usage is TRBJ2-1, with 8 bases fitting TRBD2. The V gene end was trimmed by 7 bases and the J gene end by 8 bases; junction bases not matched to a gene: 4. Germline V gene lookup returns CDR1 SQVTM and CDR2 ANQGSEA. The CDR3 has 11 amino acids. The CDR3 DNA sequence: TGCAGCGACTCGGGGGGGGATGAGCAGTTCTTC. Amino acid sequence: CSDSGGDEQFF.

The chain joins TRBV6-1 to TRBJ2-7; possibly TRBD1 for D (6 bases). Looked up from germline, CDR1 is MNHNS and CDR2 is SASEGT. The CDR3 extends over 18 amino acids. The ends were cut back, 0 bases at V and 0 bases at J, with 18 bases in the middle. CDR3 region: CASSEAPQGWGISYEQYF. The DNA of the CDR3 is TGTGCCAGCAGTGAAGCGCCCCAGGGGTGGGGGATCTCCTACGAGCAGTACTTC.

CDR3 bases: TGCGCCAGCAGCCAACAGGGTTCCACTGAAGCTTTCTTT. Translated, it gives CASSQQGSTEAFF. This chain joins TRBV4-3 and TRBJ1-1; tentative D call: TRBD1 (5 bases). The V gene's germline CDR1 is LGHNA and CDR2 YSLEER. The CDR3 spans 13 residues. The V and J ends lost 2 bases and 4 bases respectively, with 8 bases between them.

V is TRBV7-9 and J is TRBJ2-3, with a weak D call TRBD2 (5 bases). Per the germline V gene, CDR1 is SEHNR and CDR2 is FQNEAQ (reference sequence). V shed 2 bases and J shed 13 bases, with 13 bases lying between them. The CDR3 is made up of 12 amino acids. The CDR3 nucleotides are TGTGCCAGCAGCTTAAGACTACCCGTGGAGTATTTT. It is translated as CASSLRLPVEYF.

The V gene is TRBV3-1 (or the pseudogene TRBV3-2), the J gene TRBJ1-3; D gene uncertain. Germline CDR1 is LGHDT and CDR2 is YNNKEL (reference sequence). The CDR3 covers 15 residues. The germline V and J ends were trimmed by 0 bases and 0 bases, with 6 bases remaining between them. CDR3 loop: CASSQDRSSGNTIYF. In DNA form, the CDR3 reads TGTGCCAGCAGCCAAGATAGGAGCTCTGGAAACACCATATATTTT.

This clone was detected only once. V usage is TRBV5-3 and J usage is TRBJ2-5, with D unresolved. TRBV5-3 carries the ORF label, with uncertain function. V lost 1 base to trimming and J lost 5 bases, with 6 bases between them. The CDR3 spans 12 residues. Here the CDR3 DNA reads TGTGCCAGAAGCTTGAAAAGGGAGACCCAGTACTTC. Translated, it gives CARSLKRETQYF.

This clone was seen more than once but under ten times. J is TRBJ1-1 and V is TRBV19; perhaps TRBD1 as D (5 bases). V was cut by 3 bases and J by 7 bases, with 18 bases left in between. Germline V gene data show CDR1 as LNHDA and CDR2 as SQIVND (reference sequence). The CDR3 is made up of 15 amino acids. This CDR3 is CASSIPGLVGNEAFF. The CDR3 DNA sequence: TGTGCCAGTAGTATCCCGGGACTTGTGGGGAATGAAGCTTTCTTT.

J is TRBJ1-1 and V is TRBV28; D is undetermined. Trimming shortened V by 6 bases and J by 7 bases, and 9 bases separated the two germline ends. Germline CDR1 and CDR2: MDHEN and SYDVKM. CDR3 length: 11 amino acids. CDR3 amino acids: CASRTTFEAFF. As DNA, the CDR3 is TGTGCCAGCAGAACAACCTTTGAAGCTTTCTTT.

The V call is TRBV28, the J call TRBJ2-3; D is unclear. V was shortened by 4 bases and J by 6 bases, with 14 bases between the two germline ends. Germline CDR1 reads MDHEN; CDR2 reads SYDVKM. This CDR3 region has 14 residues. The CDR3 reads CASSSNSPRDTQYF. The CDR3 DNA reads TGTGCCAGCAGTTCGAACTCCCCTAGGGATACGCAGTATTTT.

This chain joins TRBV5-1 and TRBJ2-1, with 8 bases identical to TRBD1. This CDR3 has 13 amino acids. The trim removed 4 bases at V and 8 bases at J, leaving 5 bases unmatched. The germline V gene has CDR1 SGHRS and CDR2 YFSETQ. CDR3: CASSGQGRYEQFF. CDR3 in DNA: TGCGCCAGCAGCGGACAGGGACGGTATGAGCAGTTCTTC. Full variable domain (outside the CDR3, taken from reference TRBV5-1 and TRBJ2-1): KAGVTQTPRYLIKTRGQQVTLSCSPISGHRSVSWYQQTPGQGLQFLFEYFSETQRNKGNFPGRFSGRQFSNSRSEMNVSTLELGDSALYLCASSGQGRYEQFFGPGTRLTVL.

The V call is TRBV2, the J call TRBJ1-6; D remains ambiguous. CDR3 size: 15 residues. Germline CDR1 and CDR2: SNHLY and FYNNEI. V lost 3 bases and J lost 0, with 6 bases in between. The CDR3 sequence is CASSEKSSYNSPLHF. CDR3 coding DNA: TGTGCCAGCAGTGAGAAGAGCTCCTATAATTCACCCCTCCACTTT.

The chain combines TRBV20-1 with TRBJ1-2; no firm D call. Trimming cost V 5 bases and J 4 bases, with 8 bases left between them. The CDR3 contains 11 residues. The germline V gene encodes CDR1 DFQATT and CDR2 SNEGSKA (reference sequence). CDR3 in amino acids: CSAWTSYGYTF. The CDR3 DNA follows: TGCAGTGCTTGGACTTCCTATGGCTACACCTTC.

This sequence joins TRBV11-2 and TRBJ2-3; no reliable D call. V lost 6 bases to trimming and J lost 4 bases, with 11 bases between them. The CDR3 length is 13 residues. CDR1 and CDR2 from the germline V gene are SGHAT and FQNNGV. The CDR3 is CASSFPHADTQYF. The CDR3 nucleotides read TGTGCCAGCAGTTTTCCTCACGCAGATACGCAGTATTTT.

V and J are TRBV3-1 (or the pseudogene TRBV3-2) and TRBJ1-3, with 7 bases fitting TRBD1. The junction had 10 bases not matched to a gene; V was cut back by 4 bases and J by 1 base. The CDR3 runs 17 residues. CDR1 and CDR2 (germline): LGHDT, YNNKEL (reference sequence). CDR3 coding DNA: TGTGCCAGCAGCCCCGGGACAGCGTTTCATTCTGGAAACACCATATATTTT. Amino acid sequence: CASSPGTAFHSGNTIYF.

The chain recombines TRBV27 with TRBJ2-2, with D possibly matching TRBD1 (5 bases). Trimming took 4 bases from V and 0 from J, leaving 15 bases between them. The length of the CDR3 is 17 residues. Germline V gives CDR1 MNHEY, CDR2 SMNVEV (reference sequence). CDR3 region: CASSSEGAHPNTGELFF. The CDR3, as DNA: TGTGCCAGCAGTTCAGAAGGGGCACATCCGAACACCGGGGAGCTGTTTTTT.

The V call is TRBV27, the J call TRBJ2-2; D is tentatively TRBD1 or TRBD2 (5 bases each). CDR3 length: 16 amino acids. Germline-derived CDR1 and CDR2 are MNHEY and SMNVEV (reference sequence). V lost 4 bases, J lost 4 bases, and 16 bases lay in between. The CDR3 is CASSSPRTGPTGELFF. For the CDR3, the DNA is TGTGCCAGCAGTTCCCCCCGGACGGGGCCCACCGGGGAGCTGTTTTTT.

This clone has a single count. V and J are TRBV6-4 and TRBJ1-1; 7 nucleotides align to TRBD1. The CDR3 has 14 residues. Germline V lookup: CDR1 MRHNA, CDR2 SNTAGT. V dropped 3 bases and J dropped 6; count of bases not matched to a gene: 7. The DNA of the CDR3 is TGTGCCAGCAGTGAGGGGACAGCGATATCTGAAGCTTTCTTT. Translation: CASSEGTAISEAFF.

The chain carries TRBV7-9 and TRBJ1-3; tentatively, D is TRBD1 (5 bases). The CDR3 totals 15 residues. V shed 3 bases and J shed 0 bases, with 9 bases lying between them. Germline loops: CDR1 SEHNR, CDR2 FQNEAQ (reference sequence). CDR3 DNA sequence: TGTGCCAGCAGCTTGAGACAGTACTCTGGAAACACCATATATTTT. It translates to CASSLRQYSGNTIYF.

In its sample, this clone was seen once. The chain links TRBV7-8 to TRBJ1-1; D is undetermined. Germline V CDR1 and CDR2: SGHVS, FQNEAQ. The CDR3 is made up of 15 amino acids. V was cut by 5 bases and J by 3 bases, with 16 bases left in between. This CDR3 reads CASSATPSYDTEAFF. CDR3 DNA sequence: TGTGCCAGCAGCGCGACCCCCAGTTACGACACTGAAGCTTTCTTT. The complete variable domain, with remaining parts taken from reference TRBV7-8 and TRBJ1-1, reads GAGVSQSPRYKVAKRGQDVALRCDPISGHVSLFWYQQALGQGPEFLTYFQNEAQLDKSGLPSDRFFAERPEGSVSTLKIQRTQQEDSAVYLCASSATPSYDTEAFFGQGTRLTVV.

The CDR3 reads CASSLGSGGTYNEQFF. CDR3 DNA sequence: TGCGCCAGCAGCTTGGGCAGCGGGGGCACCTACAATGAGCAGTTCTTC. V gene TRBV5-1 combines with J gene TRBJ2-1; 8 positions agree with TRBD2. The ends lost 0 bases at V and 2 bases at J; junction bases unmatched: 4. Germline CDR1 is SGHRS and CDR2 is YFSETQ. The CDR3 totals 16 residues.

The gene calls are TRBV15 and TRBJ2-3; unclear D gene. The CDR3 is 17 amino acids. Per germline, CDR1 LNHNV and CDR2 YYDKDF (reference sequence). V was clipped by 1 base and J by 4 bases, with 18 bases between them. For the CDR3, the DNA is TGTGCCACCAGCAGAGCTATGCCAGCCCCAACGTCAGATACGCAGTATTTT. It yields the protein CATSRAMPAPTSDTQYF. Combining the CDR3 with reference TRBV15 and TRBJ2-3 gives the whole variable domain DAMVIQNPRYQVTQFGKPVTLSCSQTLNHNVMYWYQQKSSQAPKLLFHYYDKDFNNEADTPDNFQSRRPNTSFCFLDIRSPGLGDTAMYLCATSRAMPAPTSDTQYFGPGTRLTVL.

Only one count was recorded for this clone. The chain links TRBV10-1 to TRBJ2-1, with D hard to call. Germline CDR1 is WNHNN and CDR2 is SYGVQD (reference sequence). The CDR3 has 15 residues. Trimming took off 3 bases at V and 2 bases at J, with 11 bases between the two ends. The CDR3 DNA is TGCGCCAGCAGTGAACGAGGAAGAGCCTACAATGAGCAGTTCTTC. It encodes CASSERGRAYNEQFF.

The rearrangement joins TRBV10-1 to TRBJ2-7; 12 bases fit TRBD2. CDR3 length: 16 residues. Germline CDR1 reads WNHNN; CDR2 reads SYGVQD (reference sequence). V was clipped by 7 bases and J by 5 bases; unmatched bases: 12. CDR3 nucleotide sequence: TGCGCCAGCACCTATCCCCTAGCGGGAGGGGCCCACGAGCAGTACTTC. Its protein is CASTYPLAGGAHEQYF.

The V and J genes are TRBV18 and TRBJ2-4; TRBD1 agrees at 9 bases. Germline loops: CDR1 KGHSH, CDR2 LQKENI. This CDR3 has 15 residues. V dropped 3 bases and J dropped 5; count of bases not matched to a gene: 5. The CDR3 region is CASSPRTGEENIQYF. The CDR3 coding sequence is TGTGCCAGCTCACCCAGGACAGGGGAGGAAAACATTCAGTACTTC. The variable domain in full, completed from reference TRBV18 and TRBJ2-4, reads NAGVMQNPRHLVRRRGQEARLRCSPMKGHSHVYWYRQLPEEGLKFMVYLQKENIIDESGMPKERFSAEFPKEGPSILRIQQVVRGDSAAYFCASSPRTGEENIQYFGAGTRLSVL.